This TCR beta chain was retrieved from a study of T cell repertoires in cytomegalovirus infection. About the study: Evidence of both CMV infection and a matching HLA type came from public TCR beta signatures. Study outcomes and limitations: Cumulative frequency (of public TCR beta family members) identified carriers of CMV plus the relevant HLA.

In this sample, this clonotype turned up many times. Antigen unknown. The V segment lost 5 bases and the J segment 0 bases; nucleotides outside the gene matches: 12. The CDR3 loop spans 17 amino acids. Germline loops: CDR1 SGHTA, CDR2 FQGNSA. TCRdb called the reads again in MiXCR, with one record for every CDR3 protein. The table lists 310,000 or so distinct CDR3 sequences, 15% to 20% of them singletons. Sequencing was performed on PBMCs. This chain joins TRBV7-2 and TRBJ1-1, with 7 bases lining up with TRBD1. The clonotype comes from a human donor in good health (CMV status not recorded). Some clones in this sample may be carry-over from other donors' samples. CDR3 amino acids: CASSPNTGVFMNTEAFF. The CDR3 DNA reads TGTGCCAGCAGCCCTAATACAGGGGTTTTTATGAACACTGAAGCTTTCTTT.